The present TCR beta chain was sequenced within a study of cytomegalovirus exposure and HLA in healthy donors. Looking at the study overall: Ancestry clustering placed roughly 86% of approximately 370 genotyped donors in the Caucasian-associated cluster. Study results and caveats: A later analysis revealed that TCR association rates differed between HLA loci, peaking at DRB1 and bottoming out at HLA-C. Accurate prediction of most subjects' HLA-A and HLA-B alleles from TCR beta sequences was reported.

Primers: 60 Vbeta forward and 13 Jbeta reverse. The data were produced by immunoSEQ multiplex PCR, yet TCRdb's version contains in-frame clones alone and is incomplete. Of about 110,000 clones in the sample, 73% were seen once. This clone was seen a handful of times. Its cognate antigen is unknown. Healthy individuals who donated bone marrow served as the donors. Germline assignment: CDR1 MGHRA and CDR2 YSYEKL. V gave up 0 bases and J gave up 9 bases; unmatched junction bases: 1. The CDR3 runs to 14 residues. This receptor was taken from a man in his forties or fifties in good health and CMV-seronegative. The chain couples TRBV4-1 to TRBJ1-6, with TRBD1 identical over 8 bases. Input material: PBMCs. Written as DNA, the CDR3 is TGCGCCAGCAGCCAAGATGGACAGGGTTCACCCCTCCACTTT. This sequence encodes CASSQDGQGSPLHF.